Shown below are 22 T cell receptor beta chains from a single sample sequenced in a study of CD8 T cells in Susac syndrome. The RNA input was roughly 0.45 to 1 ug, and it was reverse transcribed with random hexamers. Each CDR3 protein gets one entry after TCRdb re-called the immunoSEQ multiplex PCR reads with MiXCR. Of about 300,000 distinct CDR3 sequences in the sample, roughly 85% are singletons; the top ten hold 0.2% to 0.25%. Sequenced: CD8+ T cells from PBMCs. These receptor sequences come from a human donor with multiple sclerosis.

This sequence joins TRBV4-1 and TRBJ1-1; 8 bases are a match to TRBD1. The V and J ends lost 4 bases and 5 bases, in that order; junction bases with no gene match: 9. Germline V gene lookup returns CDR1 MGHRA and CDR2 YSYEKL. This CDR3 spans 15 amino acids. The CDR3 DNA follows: TGCGCCAGCAGCCCCCCGGACAGGGTGGAAACTGAAGCTTTCTTT. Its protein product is CASSPPDRVETEAFF.

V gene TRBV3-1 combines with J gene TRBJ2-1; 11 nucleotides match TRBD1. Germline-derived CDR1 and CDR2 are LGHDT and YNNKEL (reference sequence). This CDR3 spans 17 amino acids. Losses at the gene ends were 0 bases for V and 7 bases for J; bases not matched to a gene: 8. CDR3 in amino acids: CASSQEIWDRGNNEQFF. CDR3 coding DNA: TGTGCCAGCAGCCAAGAGATTTGGGACAGGGGGAATAATGAGCAGTTCTTC.

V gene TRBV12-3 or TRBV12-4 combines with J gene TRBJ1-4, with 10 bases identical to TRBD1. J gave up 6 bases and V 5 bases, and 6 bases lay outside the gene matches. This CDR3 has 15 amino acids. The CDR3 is CASSLAGTGDEKLFF. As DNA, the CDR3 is TGTGCCAGCAGTCTGGCCGGGACAGGGGATGAAAAACTGTTTTTT.

This CDR3 reads CSVAPIASGNTIYF. The CDR3 DNA is TGCAGCGTTGCACCCATAGCCTCTGGAAACACCATATATTTT. This chain uses TRBV29-1 with TRBJ1-3; D ambiguous. V lost 4 bases to trimming and J lost 0 bases, with 10 bases between them. This CDR3 has 14 amino acids. Germline-derived CDR1 and CDR2 are SQVTM and ANQGSEA.

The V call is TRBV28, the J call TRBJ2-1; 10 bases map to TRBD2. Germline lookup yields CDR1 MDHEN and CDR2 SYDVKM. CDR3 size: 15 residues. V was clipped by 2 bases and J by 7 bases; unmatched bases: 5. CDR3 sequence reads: CASSLEPSGGNEQFF. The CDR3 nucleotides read TGTGCCAGCAGTTTAGAGCCTAGCGGGGGAAATGAGCAGTTCTTC.

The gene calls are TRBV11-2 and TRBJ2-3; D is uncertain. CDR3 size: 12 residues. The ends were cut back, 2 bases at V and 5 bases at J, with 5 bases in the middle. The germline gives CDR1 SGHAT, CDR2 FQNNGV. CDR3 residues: CASSLSRDTQYF. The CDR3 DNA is TGTGCCAGCAGCTTATCGAGAGATACGCAGTATTTT. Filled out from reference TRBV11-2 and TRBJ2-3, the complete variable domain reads EAGVAQSPRYKIIEKRQSVAFWCNPISGHATLYWYQQILGQGPKLLIQFQNNGVVDDSQLPKDRFSAERLKGVDSTLKIQPAKLEDSAVYLCASSLSRDTQYFGPGTRLTVL.

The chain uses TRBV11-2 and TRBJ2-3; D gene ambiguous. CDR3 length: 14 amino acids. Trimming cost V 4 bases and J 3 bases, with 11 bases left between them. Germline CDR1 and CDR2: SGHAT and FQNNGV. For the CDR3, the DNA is TGTGCCAGCAGCTACATGGGTGGTACAGATACGCAGTATTTT. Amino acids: CASSYMGGTDTQYF.

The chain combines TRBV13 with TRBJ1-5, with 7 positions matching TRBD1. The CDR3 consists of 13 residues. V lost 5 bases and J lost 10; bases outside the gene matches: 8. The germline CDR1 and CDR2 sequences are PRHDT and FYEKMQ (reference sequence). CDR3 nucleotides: TGTGCCAGCAGCCAGGGGACAGTCCAACCCCAGCATTTT. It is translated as CASSQGTVQPQHF.

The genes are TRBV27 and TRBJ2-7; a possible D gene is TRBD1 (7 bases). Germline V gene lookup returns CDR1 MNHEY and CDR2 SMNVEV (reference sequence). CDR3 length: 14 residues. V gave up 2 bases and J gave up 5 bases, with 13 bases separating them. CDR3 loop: CASSLGPRGDEQYF. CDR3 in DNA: TGTGCCAGCAGTTTAGGGCCCAGGGGGGACGAGCAGTACTTC.

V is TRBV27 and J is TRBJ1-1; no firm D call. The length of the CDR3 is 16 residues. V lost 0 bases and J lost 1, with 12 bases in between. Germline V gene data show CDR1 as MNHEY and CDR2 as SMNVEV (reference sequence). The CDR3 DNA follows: TGTGCCAGCAGTTTATCGAAATCGGAGGGGAACACTGAAGCTTTCTTT. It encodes CASSLSKSEGNTEAFF.

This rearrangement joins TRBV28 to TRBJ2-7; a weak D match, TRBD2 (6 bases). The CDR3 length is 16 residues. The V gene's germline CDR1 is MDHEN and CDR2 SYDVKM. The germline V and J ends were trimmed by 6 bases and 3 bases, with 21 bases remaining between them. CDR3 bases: TGTGCCAGCAGCACCCCTCGCGGGGTCTGGGGCTACGAGCAGTACTTC. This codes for CASSTPRGVWGYEQYF.

CDR3 residues: CASSRKVLDRASYEQYF. DNA of the CDR3: TGCGCCAGCAGCCGGAAAGTGTTGGACAGGGCTTCCTACGAGCAGTACTTC. The rearrangement joins TRBV4-1 to TRBJ2-7; 8 bases are a match to TRBD1. The trim removed 4 bases at V and 1 base at J, leaving 12 bases unmatched. CDR1 is MGHRA, CDR2 YSYEKL, per germline. The CDR3 extends over 17 amino acids.

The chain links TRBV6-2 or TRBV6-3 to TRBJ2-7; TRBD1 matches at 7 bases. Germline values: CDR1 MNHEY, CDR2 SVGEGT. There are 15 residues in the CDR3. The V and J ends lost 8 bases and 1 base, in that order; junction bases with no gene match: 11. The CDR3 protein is CASRYAGTASYEQYF. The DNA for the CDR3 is TGTGCCAGCCGATACGCCGGGACAGCTTCCTACGAGCAGTACTTC.

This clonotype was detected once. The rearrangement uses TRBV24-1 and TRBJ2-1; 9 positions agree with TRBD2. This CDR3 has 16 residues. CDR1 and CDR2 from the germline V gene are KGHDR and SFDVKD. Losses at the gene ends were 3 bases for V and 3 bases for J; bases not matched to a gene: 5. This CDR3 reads CATSDPSGKIYNEQFF. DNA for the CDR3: TGTGCCACCAGTGATCCTAGCGGGAAAATCTACAATGAGCAGTTCTTC.

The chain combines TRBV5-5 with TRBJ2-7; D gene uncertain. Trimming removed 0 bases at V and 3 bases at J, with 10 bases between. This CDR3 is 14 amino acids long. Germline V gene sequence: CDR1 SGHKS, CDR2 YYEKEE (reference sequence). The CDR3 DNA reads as TGTGCCAGCAGCTTGGGGTCGGTTGGCTACGAGCAGTACTTC. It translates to CASSLGSVGYEQYF. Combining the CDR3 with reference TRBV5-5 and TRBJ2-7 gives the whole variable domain DAGVTQSPTHLIKTRGQQVTLRCSPISGHKSVSWYQQVLGQGPQFIFQYYEKEERGRGNFPDRFSARQFPNYSSELNVNALLLGDSALYLCASSLGSVGYEQYFGPGTRLTVT.

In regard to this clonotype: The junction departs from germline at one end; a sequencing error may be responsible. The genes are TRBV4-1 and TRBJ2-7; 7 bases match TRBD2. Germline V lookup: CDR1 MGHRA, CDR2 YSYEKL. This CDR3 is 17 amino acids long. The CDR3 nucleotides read TGCGCCAGCAGCCAAGGTCGGACTAGAGTGGGAGTCTACGAACAGTACTTC. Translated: CASSQGRTRVGVYEQYF.

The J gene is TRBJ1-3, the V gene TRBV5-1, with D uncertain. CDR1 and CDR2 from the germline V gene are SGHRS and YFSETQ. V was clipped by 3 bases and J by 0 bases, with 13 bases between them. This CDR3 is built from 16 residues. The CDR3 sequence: CASSYGRIFSGNTIYF. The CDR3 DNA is TGCGCCAGCAGCTACGGACGGATTTTCTCTGGAAACACCATATATTTT. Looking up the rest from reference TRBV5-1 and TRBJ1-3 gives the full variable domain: KAGVTQTPRYLIKTRGQQVTLSCSPISGHRSVSWYQQTPGQGLQFLFEYFSETQRNKGNFPGRFSGRQFSNSRSEMNVSTLELGDSALYLCASSYGRIFSGNTIYFGEGSWLTVV.

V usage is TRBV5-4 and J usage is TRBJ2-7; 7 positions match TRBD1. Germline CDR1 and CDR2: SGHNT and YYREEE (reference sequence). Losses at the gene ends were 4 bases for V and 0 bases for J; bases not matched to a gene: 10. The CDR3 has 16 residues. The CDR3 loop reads CASSTRTGLISYEQYF. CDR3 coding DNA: TGTGCCAGCAGCACGAGGACAGGCCTCATCTCCTACGAGCAGTACTTC. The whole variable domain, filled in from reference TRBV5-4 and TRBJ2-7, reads ETGVTQSPTHLIKTRGQQVTLRCSSQSGHNTVSWYQQALGQGPQFIFQYYREEENGRGNFPPRFSGLQFPNYSSELNVNALELDDSALYLCASSTRTGLISYEQYFGPGTRLTVT.

The CDR3 DNA follows: TGTGCCAGCAGCTCAACTGGACTAGCGGGAGGCCTTTCCTACAATGAGCAGTTCTTC. Its translation is CASSSTGLAGGLSYNEQFF. This chain joins TRBV7-9 and TRBJ2-1, with TRBD2 identical over 14 bases. Germline V lookup: CDR1 SEHNR, CDR2 FQNEAQ (reference sequence). After removal of 4 bases from V and 1 base from J, the junction contained 9 bases not matched to a gene. This CDR3 is 19 amino acids long.

CDR3 region: CASTEGGRLDEQYF. The CDR3 coding sequence is TGTGCCAGCACCGAAGGGGGTCGGCTCGACGAGCAGTACTTC. The V call is TRBV25-1, the J call TRBJ2-7, with TRBD1 as a possible D gene (6 bases). Germline V lookup: CDR1 MGHDK, CDR2 SYGVNS. The V end lost 7 bases, the J end lost 5 bases, and 18 bases lay between the germline ends. The CDR3 runs 14 residues.

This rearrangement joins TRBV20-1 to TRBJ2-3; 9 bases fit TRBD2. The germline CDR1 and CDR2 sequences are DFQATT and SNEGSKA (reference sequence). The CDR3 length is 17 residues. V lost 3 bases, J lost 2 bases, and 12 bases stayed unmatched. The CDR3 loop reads CSASGSPASGDTDTQYF. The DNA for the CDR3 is TGCAGTGCTAGTGGTTCTCCCGCTAGCGGGGACACAGATACGCAGTATTTT.

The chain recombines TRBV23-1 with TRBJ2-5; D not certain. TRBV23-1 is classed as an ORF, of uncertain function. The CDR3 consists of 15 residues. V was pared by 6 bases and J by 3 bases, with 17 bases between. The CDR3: CASRPVGPPKETQYF. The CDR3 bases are TGCGCCAGCAGACCTGTCGGGCCGCCCAAAGAGACCCAGTACTTC.